These T cell receptor beta chains were read from a single sample in a study of T cells in Graves' hyperthyroidism and ophthalmopathy. TCRdb recomputed calls from the multiplex PCR reads with MiXCR, one row per CDR3 protein. Of approximately 300,000 distinct CDR3 sequences listed, about 15% were seen once; the top ten hold around 57%. Sequencing input: blood. All receptors derive from a woman aged 55-69 years with Graves' ophthalmopathy. Each CDR3 is given with its conserved first and last residue. A D gene is named only where the DNA matches it firmly. Only some rows state a clone size, as once, few, many or a class for expanded clones.

cdr3_nt cdr3_aa clone_size j_call d_call v_call
TGTGCCAGCACCCCCGGGACATCATTCAGATTCACAGATACGCAGTATTTT CASTPGTSFRFTDTQYF many TRBJ2-3 . TRBV27
TGTGCCAGCAGCTACAGGGAGGCTGGGGAAAAACTGTTTTTT CASSYREAGEKLFF many TRBJ1-4 . TRBV5-6
TGTGCCAGCAGTCTAATCAGTATGACAGGGAGGAATCAGCCCCAGCATTTT CASSLISMTGRNQPQHF many TRBJ1-5 TRBD1 TRBV28
TGTGCCAGCAGCCCGTCTCTCGCCAGGGCGAACACCGGGGAGCTGTTTTTT CASSPSLARANTGELFF . TRBJ2-2 . TRBV5-6
TGTGCTAGCAGCTTAGTGGCAGGGGTTCAGCCCCAGCATTTT CASSLVAGVQPQHF . TRBJ1-5 . TRBV7-7
TGTGCCAGCAGCGTAGCCCCCTCGGCAGATACGCAGTATTTT CASSVAPSADTQYF few TRBJ2-3 . TRBV9
TGTGCCAGCAACCTTAGACTAGCGGGGGGAGCAGATACGCAGTATTTT CASNLRLAGGADTQYF few TRBJ2-3 TRBD2 TRBV12-3/TRBV12-4
TGTGCCAGCAGTTCGGGACAGGCTCCCAATGAGCAGTTCTTC CASSSGQAPNEQFF . TRBJ2-1 TRBD1 TRBV2
TGTGCCAGTAGTGAGACTAGCGGTCATCAGACCCAGTACTTC CASSETSGHQTQYF . TRBJ2-5 TRBD2 TRBV19
TGTGCCAGCAGCTTGGGCGTTCCCTACGAGCAGTACTTC CASSLGVPYEQYF many TRBJ2-7 . TRBV7-6
TGTACCAGCAGCTTGGTGGGGGGGTCCTACGAGCAGTACTTC CTSSLVGGSYEQYF few TRBJ2-7 TRBD2 TRBV5-4
TGTGCCAGCAGCTTAAATCTCCTTCCTATGAACACTGAAGCTTTCTTT CASSLNLLPMNTEAFF many TRBJ1-1 . TRBV11-2
TGTGCCCTTTACGGGGGGGGCATTAATTCACCCCTCCACTTT CALYGGGINSPLHF few TRBJ1-6 . TRBV6-1